This TCR beta chain was captured by sequencing in a study of T cell responses to AZD1222 COVID-19 vaccine. Study results and caveats: Baseline seropositives among AZD1222 recipients totaled only 5 to 7.

TCRdb's copy holds only in-frame clones and misses some; the assay was immunoSEQ multiplex PCR. Of roughly 92,000 clones listed, nearly 90% are singletons. This CDR3 is 19 amino acids long. CDR1 MGHRA and CDR2 YSYEKL come from the germline V gene. The junction had 18 bases not matched to a gene; V was cut back by 1 base and J by 6 bases. In regard to this clone: Its antigen remains unknown.

Source: peripheral blood, taken on day 0 of AZD1222 vaccination. The chain links TRBV4-1 to TRBJ1-5; 7 nucleotides agree with TRBD1. This TCR derives from an adult in good health. CDR3 bases: TGCGCCAGCAGCCAAGTTATGACAGGGCTAGAGGGGCGTCCTCAGCCCCAGCATTTT. Protein sequence: CASSQVMTGLEGRPQPQHF.